This T cell receptor (beta chain) derives from a study of T cells in Graves' hyperthyroidism and ophthalmopathy (dated by TCRdb to between 2018 and 2021). Some background on the complete study: Peripheral blood was collected at initial diagnosis, before any treatment. To identify TCR V-J signatures that set the groups apart, the researchers used a discovery cohort of 100 or so patients, made up of under 50 with Graves' ophthalmopathy and about 60 with stable Graves' hyperthyroidism. Whether ophthalmopathy could be predicted prospectively was tested in an independent validation cohort made up of under 20 hyperthyroidism patients plus 17 patients who later progressed to ophthalmopathy. The approximately 90 discovery patients were divided at random into training and test sets in a 7:3 ratio. Thyroid tissue and blood T-cell repertoires from six Graves' hyperthyroidism patients were also compared in the study. After sampling, hyperthyroidism patients received methimazole starting at 30 mg daily, and ophthalmopathy patients received high-dose intravenous methylprednisolone. TCR Vbeta CDR3 sequencing of roughly 140 peripheral blood samples (around 45 ophthalmopathy, over 70 hyperthyroidism and approximately 17 progressor patients) is reported in the paper.

Findings and caveats that apply to the study as a whole: Most expanded thyroid clonotypes (frequency above 0.001) were also found in blood, which suggests that blood repertoires may mirror thyroid immune responses. In cross-validation, a model built on a 13 V-J signature told ophthalmopathy apart from stable hyperthyroidism with under 90% sensitivity and roughly 81% specificity, and in testing the same model reached 80%/75%. Sample size was not statistically predetermined, and blinding of investigators to group allocation was not performed. During validation, the model predicted progression to ophthalmopathy a median of around six months ahead of onset, with roughly 65% sensitivity and around 72% specificity.

Regarding this clonotype: No cognate antigen has been identified for it. Base-call qualities are not available, and no considerably larger clone is one nucleotide away.

TCR beta CDR3 regions were amplified from RNA transcripts. The TCR CDR3 was subjected to a first round of RT-PCR using the HTBI primer set and the Qiagen OneStep RT-PCR kit. The libraries were constructed in a second round of multiplex PCR and then size-selected and purified. Libraries were sequenced paired-end with 100 bp reads on an Illumina HiSeq2000. The authors' analysis ran thus. SOAPnuke was used to process the raw data, removing reads that contained adapters or uncalled bases, had a mean Phred below 15, or lacked an exact match to the constant primer or identifier. COPE v1.2.5 was used to merge the high-quality paired reads, and each unique nucleotide sequence was defined as a clonotype. Clonotypes were aligned to IMGT TRBV, TRBD and TRBJ reference segments using MiTCR v1.1. The analysis included only V-J combinations with a frequency above 0.0001, which together covered roughly 99% of the repertoires. The TCS score was defined as F50 (clonal expansion) divided by E x V (chaos), with BLOSUM62-based TCRdist calculated between CDR3 peptides within each V-J. Welch's t-statistics and random forest reduced around 520 V-J features to 10 to 15, which were used in a naive Bayes classifier (R e1071). The raw public reads went through TCRdb reprocessing: fastp at Q25, MiXCR clone calling, in-frame beta chains kept. Entries are consolidated by CDR3 protein sequence, retaining the most common genes and DNA. V and J calls and clone size were set by TCRdb, not the authors. Here the sample has a few hundred thousand distinct CDR3 sequences; more than 15% occur a single time. Around a quarter of the sample belongs to the ten largest clones.

Relative to germline, V is missing 5 bases and J is missing 6 bases, with 11 bases of the junction outside any gene match. CDR3 length: 15 amino acids, cysteine to phenylalanine. Only CDR3 DNA is held: 45 bases, read in frame from base 1. The germline V gene (reference sequence) specifies MNHEY as CDR1 and SMNVEV as CDR2. The hyperthyroidism patients were between 18 and 65 years old and newly diagnosed, with a disease duration of less than 2 months. Patients with uncontrolled infections, other autoimmune diseases, pregnancy or lactation were excluded. Diagnoses were based on clinical symptoms, serum thyroxine and TRAb, thyroid ultrasound and orbital computed tomography. Blood from progressor patients was drawn when they were first diagnosed with hyperthyroidism, before any ophthalmopathy symptoms appeared. PBMCs were isolated from 7.5 to 10 ml of fresh peripheral blood by Ficoll-Paque density gradient centrifugation. Progressor patients were first diagnosed with Graves' hyperthyroidism and then developed ophthalmopathy during follow-up. Total RNA was extracted with Trizol reagent, and quality was checked on an Agilent 2100 Bioanalyzer.

This TCR was sampled from a woman between 18 and 29 years old with Graves' hyperthyroidism that later progressed to Graves' ophthalmopathy. The chain is encoded by TRBV27 joined to TRBJ2-7; 9 middle bases align to TRBD2. Sequencing was done on a sample of blood. CDR3 loop: CASSPTSGLSAEQYF. In nucleotide form, the sequence is TGTGCCAGCAGTCCCACTAGCGGGCTATCTGCCGAGCAGTACTTC.